The sequence of this T cell receptor beta chain was determined in a study of beta chain features in type 1 diabetes. This clone has more than one count but fewer than ten. Antigen specificity is unknown. Findings of the study overall: cDNA-based reads could over-represent cells with high TCR expression.

Expressed TCRB transcripts were sequenced, since all the RNA that had been isolated was reverse transcribed. This table comes from immunoSEQ multiplex PCR, and its TCRdb copy is limited to in-frame clones, with some not included. In the table there are some 230,000 clones, 7.5% to 10% of which are singletons. The germline CDR1 and CDR2 sequences are GTSNPN and SVGIG (reference sequence). V dropped 3 bases and J dropped 4 bases, with 6 bases sitting between them. The CDR3 extends over 11 amino acids. Source material: naive CD4+ T cells from blood. The V call is TRBV30, the J call TRBJ1-1; D gene ambiguous. The TCR comes from a woman aged 18-29 years in good health. The CDR3 DNA follows: TGTGCCTGGAGGTGGAGCACTGAAGCTTTCTTT. Encoded protein: CAWRWSTEAFF. The full variable domain, its missing parts supplied by reference TRBV30 and TRBJ1-1, is SQTIHQWPATLVQPVGSPLSLECTVEGTSNPNLYWYRQAAGRGLQLLFYSVGIGQISSEVPQNLSASRPQDRQFILSSKKLLLSDSGFYLCAWRWSTEAFFGQGTRLTVV.